The following is a T cell receptor beta chain sequence with its context. Its antigen is unidentified. The CDR3 is made up of 17 amino acids. Germline assignment: CDR1 SGHRS and CDR2 YFSETQ. One entry per CDR3 protein, without DNA, is what TCRdb gives after re-calling the 5' RACE reads. Its clone listing holds a few hundred thousand distinct CDR3 sequences. This record comes from a study of T cells expressing NK-cell markers. Study in general: Sequencing of TCR beta repertoires drew on sorted CD3+CD56+NKG2C+, CD3+CD56+NKG2C- and CD3+CD56-NKG2C+ T cells.

General study results and limits: In more than 5 donors, dominant CD3+CD56+NKG2C+ clones formed roughly 1.0-7.0% of CD8+ cells. These same clonotypes (in several donors) also led the CD3+CD56-NKG2C+ fraction.

This receptor was identified in a woman aged 45 to 65 in good health. V usage is TRBV5-1 and J usage is TRBJ2-5; there is no DNA to check the TCRdb D call of TRBD2. Sequencing was performed on blood T cells: a sorted CD56 or NKG2C T cell subset, CD4+ or CD8+ T cells, or bulk PBMC T cells (not recorded which). Here the CDR3 reads CASSHGLAGTYQETQYF.